In its sample, the clone carrying this T cell receptor beta chain is medium-sized. The antigen is unknown. This sample was taken from a study of T cell clones after liver transplantation. Study-wide results and limits: Low donor cell numbers restricted donor-reactive repertoire measurement in a couple of subjects.

V was shortened by 4 bases and J by 8 bases, with 14 bases between the two germline ends. The CDR3 totals 14 residues. Germline V gene data show CDR1 as SNHLY and CDR2 as FYNNEI. The protocol was immunoSEQ multiplex PCR, while the TCRdb copy is restricted to in-frame clones and leaves out a portion. Among roughly 55,000 clones listed, more than 65% were seen once. The sample consisted of CD4+ T cells from blood, taken 54 months after liver transplant. The source is a human patient who received a liver transplant. Some T cells may be graft donor cells. This rearrangement joins TRBV2 to TRBJ1-4, with D unclear. CDR3 sequence reads: CASSGQAGGEKLFF. CDR3 sequence (DNA): TGTGCCAGCAGTGGGCAGGCGGGAGGGGAAAAACTGTTTTTT.